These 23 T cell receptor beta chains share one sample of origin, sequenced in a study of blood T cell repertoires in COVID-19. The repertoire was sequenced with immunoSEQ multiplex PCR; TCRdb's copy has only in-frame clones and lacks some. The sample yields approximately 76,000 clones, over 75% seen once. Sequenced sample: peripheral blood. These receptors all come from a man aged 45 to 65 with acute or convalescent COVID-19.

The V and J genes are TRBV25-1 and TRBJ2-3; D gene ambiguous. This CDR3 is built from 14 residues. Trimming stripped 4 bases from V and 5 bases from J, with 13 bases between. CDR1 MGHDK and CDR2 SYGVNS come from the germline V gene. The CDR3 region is CASSARGGGDTQYF. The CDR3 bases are TGTGCCAGCAGTGCCCGAGGTGGCGGAGATACGCAGTATTTT. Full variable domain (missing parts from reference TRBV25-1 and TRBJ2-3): EADIYQTPRYLVIGTGKKITLECSQTMGHDKMYWYQQDPGMELHLIHYSYGVNSTEKGDLSSESTVSRIRTEHFPLTLESARPSHTSQYLCASSARGGGDTQYFGPGTRLTVL.

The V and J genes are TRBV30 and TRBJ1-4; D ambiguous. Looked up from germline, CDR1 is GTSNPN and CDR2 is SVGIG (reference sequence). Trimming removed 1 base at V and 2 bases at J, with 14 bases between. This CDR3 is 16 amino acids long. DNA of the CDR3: TGTGCCTGGAGTGGTGCGGGAGGCCGTACTAATGAAAAACTGTTTTTT. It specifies CAWSGAGGRTNEKLFF.

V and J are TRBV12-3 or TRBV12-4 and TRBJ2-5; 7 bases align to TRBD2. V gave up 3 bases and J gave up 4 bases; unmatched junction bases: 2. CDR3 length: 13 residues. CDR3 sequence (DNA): TGTGCCAGCAGTTTCTCGGGGGGAGAGACCCAGTACTTC. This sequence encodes CASSFSGGETQYF.

The CDR3 sequence: CASSQGRQGGEQFF. For the CDR3, the DNA is TGTGCCAGTAGCCAGGGGCGGCAGGGCGGTGAGCAGTTCTTC. The chain uses TRBV19 and TRBJ2-1; D is perhaps TRBD1 (6 bases). V was shortened by 6 bases and J by 9 bases, with 18 bases between the two germline ends. CDR3 length: 14 amino acids. Germline CDR1 and CDR2: LNHDA and SQIVND (reference sequence).

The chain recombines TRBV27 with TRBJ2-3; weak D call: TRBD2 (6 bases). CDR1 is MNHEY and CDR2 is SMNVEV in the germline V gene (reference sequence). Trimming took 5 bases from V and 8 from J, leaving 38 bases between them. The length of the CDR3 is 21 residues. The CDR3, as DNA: TGTGCCAGCAGTGTTATCGGGATTTCTAAAACTAGCTCTCAAGAAGGAGGTACGCAGTATTTT. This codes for CASSVIGISKTSSQEGGTQYF.

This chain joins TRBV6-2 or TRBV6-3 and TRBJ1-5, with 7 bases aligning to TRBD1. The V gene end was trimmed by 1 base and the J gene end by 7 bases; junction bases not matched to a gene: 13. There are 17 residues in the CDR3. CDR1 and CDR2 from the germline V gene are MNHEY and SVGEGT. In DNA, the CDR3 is TGTGCCAGCAGTTACTTAGAAAGGGGGCAGGGTAACCAGCCCCAGCATTTT. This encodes CASSYLERGQGNQPQHF.

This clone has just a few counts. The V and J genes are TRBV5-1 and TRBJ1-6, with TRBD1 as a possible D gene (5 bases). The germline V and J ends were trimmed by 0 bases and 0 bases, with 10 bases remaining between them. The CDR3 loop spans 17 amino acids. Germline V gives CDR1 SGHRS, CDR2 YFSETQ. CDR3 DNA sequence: TGCGCCAGCAGCTTGGGACAGATGAGCTCCTATAATTCACCCCTCCACTTT. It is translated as CASSLGQMSSYNSPLHF.

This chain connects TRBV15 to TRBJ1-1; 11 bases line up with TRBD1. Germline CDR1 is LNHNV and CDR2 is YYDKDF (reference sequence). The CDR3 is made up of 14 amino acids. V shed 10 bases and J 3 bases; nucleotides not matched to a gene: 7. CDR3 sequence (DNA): TGTGCCATCTGGACAGGGGGCAAGTACACTGAAGCTTTCTTT. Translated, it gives CAIWTGGKYTEAFF.

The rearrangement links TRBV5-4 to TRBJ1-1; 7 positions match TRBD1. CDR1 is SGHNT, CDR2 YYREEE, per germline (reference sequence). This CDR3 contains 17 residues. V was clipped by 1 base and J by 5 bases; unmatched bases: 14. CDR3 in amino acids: CASSLRVGTVPGTEAFF. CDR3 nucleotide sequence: TGTGCCAGCAGCTTGAGAGTGGGGACAGTGCCCGGGACTGAAGCTTTCTTT.

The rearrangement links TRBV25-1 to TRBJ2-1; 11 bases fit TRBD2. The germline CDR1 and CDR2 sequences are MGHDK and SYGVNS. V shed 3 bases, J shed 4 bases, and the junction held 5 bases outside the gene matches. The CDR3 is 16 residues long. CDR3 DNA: TGTGCCAGCAGTGATGATAGCGGGGGGGCGTACAATGAGCAGTTCTTC. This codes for CASSDDSGGAYNEQFF.

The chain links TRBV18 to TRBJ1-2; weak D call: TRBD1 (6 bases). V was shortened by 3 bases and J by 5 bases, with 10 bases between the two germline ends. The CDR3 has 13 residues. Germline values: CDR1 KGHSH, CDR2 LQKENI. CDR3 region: CASSPGDIYGYTF. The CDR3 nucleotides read TGTGCCAGCTCACCTGGGGACATTTATGGCTACACCTTC. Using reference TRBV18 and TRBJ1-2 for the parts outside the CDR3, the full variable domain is NAGVMQNPRHLVRRRGQEARLRCSPMKGHSHVYWYRQLPEEGLKFMVYLQKENIIDESGMPKERFSAEFPKEGPSILRIQQVVRGDSAAYFCASSPGDIYGYTFGSGTRLTVV.

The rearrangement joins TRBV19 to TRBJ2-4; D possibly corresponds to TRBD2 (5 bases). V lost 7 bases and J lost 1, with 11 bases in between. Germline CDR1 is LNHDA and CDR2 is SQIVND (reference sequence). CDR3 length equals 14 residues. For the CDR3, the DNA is TGTGCCAGTAAGGAGGAGAGGGCCAAAAACATTCAGTACTTC. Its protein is CASKEERAKNIQYF. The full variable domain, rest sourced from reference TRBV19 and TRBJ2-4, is DGGITQSPKYLFRKEGQNVTLSCEQNLNHDAMYWYRQDPGQGLRLIYYSQIVNDFQKGDIAEGYSVSREKKESFPLTVTSAQKNPTAFYLCASKEERAKNIQYFGAGTRLSVL.

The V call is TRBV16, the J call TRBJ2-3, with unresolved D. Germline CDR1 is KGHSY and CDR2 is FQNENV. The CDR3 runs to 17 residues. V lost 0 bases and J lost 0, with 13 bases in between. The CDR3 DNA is TGTGCCAGCAGCCAATCCCGTTATTTGGCTAGCACAGATACGCAGTATTTT. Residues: CASSQSRYLASTDTQYF.

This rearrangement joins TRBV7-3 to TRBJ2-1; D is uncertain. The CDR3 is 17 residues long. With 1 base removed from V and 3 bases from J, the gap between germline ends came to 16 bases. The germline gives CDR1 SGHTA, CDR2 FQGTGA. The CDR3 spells CASSLMPLHGDYNEQFF. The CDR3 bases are TGTGCCAGCAGCTTAATGCCGCTTCACGGAGACTACAATGAGCAGTTCTTC.

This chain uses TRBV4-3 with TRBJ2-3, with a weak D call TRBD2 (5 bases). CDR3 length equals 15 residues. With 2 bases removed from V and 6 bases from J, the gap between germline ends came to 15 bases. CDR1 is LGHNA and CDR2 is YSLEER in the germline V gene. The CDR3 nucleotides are TGCGCCAGCAGCCAACAATCCGGGAAACAGGATACGCAGTATTTT. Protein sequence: CASSQQSGKQDTQYF.

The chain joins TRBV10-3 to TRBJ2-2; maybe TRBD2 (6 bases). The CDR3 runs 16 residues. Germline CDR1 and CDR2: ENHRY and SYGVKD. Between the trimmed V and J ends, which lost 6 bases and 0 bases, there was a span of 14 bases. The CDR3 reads CAIRRGRDANTGELFF. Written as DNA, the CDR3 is TGTGCCATCAGACGGGGGAGAGACGCGAACACCGGGGAGCTGTTTTTT.

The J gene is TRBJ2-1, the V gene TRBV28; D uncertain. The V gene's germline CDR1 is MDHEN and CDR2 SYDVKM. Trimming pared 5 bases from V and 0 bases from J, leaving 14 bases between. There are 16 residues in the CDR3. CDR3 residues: CASSPSDFFSYNEQFF. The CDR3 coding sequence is TGTGCCAGCAGTCCGTCCGACTTCTTCTCCTACAATGAGCAGTTCTTC.

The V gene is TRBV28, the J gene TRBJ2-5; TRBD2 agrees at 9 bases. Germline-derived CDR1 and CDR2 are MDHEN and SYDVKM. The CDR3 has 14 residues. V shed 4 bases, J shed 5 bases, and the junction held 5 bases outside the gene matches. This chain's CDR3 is CASSSAGGRETQYF. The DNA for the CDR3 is TGTGCCAGCAGTTCCGCGGGGGGGCGGGAGACCCAGTACTTC. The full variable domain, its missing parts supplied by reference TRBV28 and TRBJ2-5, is DVKVTQSSRYLVKRTGEKVFLECVQDMDHENMFWYRQDPGLGLRLIYFSYDVKMKEKGDIPEGYSVSREKKERFSLILESASTNQTSMYLCASSSAGGRETQYFGPGTRLLVL.

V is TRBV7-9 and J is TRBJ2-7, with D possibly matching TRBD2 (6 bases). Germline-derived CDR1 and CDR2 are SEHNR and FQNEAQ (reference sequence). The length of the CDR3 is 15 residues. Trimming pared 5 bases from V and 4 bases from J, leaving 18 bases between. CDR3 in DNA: TGTGCCAGCAGCGAACGGGACTTAGGGCCTTACGAGCAGTACTTC. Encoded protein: CASSERDLGPYEQYF.

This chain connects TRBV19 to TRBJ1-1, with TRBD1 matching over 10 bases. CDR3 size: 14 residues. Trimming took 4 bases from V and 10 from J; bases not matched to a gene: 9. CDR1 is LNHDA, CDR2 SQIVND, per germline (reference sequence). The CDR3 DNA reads TGTGCCAGTAGTACGACAGGGGGCGGTTATACAGCTTTCTTT. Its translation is CASSTTGGGYTAFF.

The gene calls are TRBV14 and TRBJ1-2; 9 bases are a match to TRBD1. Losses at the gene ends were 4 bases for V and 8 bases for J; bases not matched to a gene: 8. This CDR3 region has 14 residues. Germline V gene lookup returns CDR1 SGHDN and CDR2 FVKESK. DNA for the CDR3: TGTGCCAGCAGCCCGCGACAGGGGGTTTACGGCTACACCTTC. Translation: CASSPRQGVYGYTF.

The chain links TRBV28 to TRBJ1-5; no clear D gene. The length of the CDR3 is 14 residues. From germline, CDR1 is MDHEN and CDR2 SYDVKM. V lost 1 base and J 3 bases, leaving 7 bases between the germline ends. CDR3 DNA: TGTGCCAGCAGTTTATCGGGGAACAATCAGCCCCAGCATTTT. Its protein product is CASSLSGNNQPQHF.

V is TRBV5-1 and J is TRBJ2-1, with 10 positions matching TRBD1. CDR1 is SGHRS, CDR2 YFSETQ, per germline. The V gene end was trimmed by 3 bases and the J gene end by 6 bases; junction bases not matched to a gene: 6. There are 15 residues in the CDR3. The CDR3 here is CASSSLGQGPNEQFF. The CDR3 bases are TGCGCCAGCAGCTCGCTGGGACAGGGGCCCAATGAGCAGTTCTTC.